The present T cell receptor (beta chain) was sequenced within a study of T cells in tuberculosis. Background on the study: The T cells targeted glucose monomycolate, a mycobacterial lipid, via CD1B.

V was shortened by 6 bases and J by 3 bases, with 16 bases between the two germline ends. The CDR3 sequence is 14 residues long. Germline CDR1 SQVTM, CDR2 ANQGSEA. Study-level results: The stringent gate may have excluded weak CD1B-GMM tetramer binders.

After thawing and overnight rest, PBMC were stained with GMM-loaded CD1B tetramer, viability dye and anti-CD3 for sorting. The lipid loaded on the CD1B tetramers was C32 glucose monomycolate from Rhodococcus equi. CD14-expressing monocytes were removed from PBMC before cryopreservation and sorting. Libraries were prepared by immunoSEQ multiplex PCR; TCRdb keeps only in-frame clonotypes and omits some of them. Here the sample spans 60,000 or so clones, around 86% being singletons. Sequencing used CD1b-GMM tetramer-negative cells sorted from PBMCs. The TCR originated in an adult woman with latent tuberculosis. The rearrangement joins TRBV29-1 to TRBJ2-3; D might be TRBD1 (7 bases). In DNA form, the CDR3 reads TGCAGCGTGGGGGGACAGCTATTAACAGATACGCAGTATTTT. Translation: CSVGGQLLTDTQYF.